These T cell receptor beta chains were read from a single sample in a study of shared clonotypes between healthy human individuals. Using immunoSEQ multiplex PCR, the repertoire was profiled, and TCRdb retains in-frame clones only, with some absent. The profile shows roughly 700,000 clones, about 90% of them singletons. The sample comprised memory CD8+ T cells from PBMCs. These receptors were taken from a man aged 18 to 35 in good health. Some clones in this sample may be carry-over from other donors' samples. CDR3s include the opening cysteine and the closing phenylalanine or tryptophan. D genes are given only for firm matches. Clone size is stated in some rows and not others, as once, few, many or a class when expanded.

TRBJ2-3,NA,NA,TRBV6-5,TGTGCCAGCAGTTACTCCCCGTTTTCTAGCACAGATACGCAGTATTTT,CASSYSPFSSTDTQYF
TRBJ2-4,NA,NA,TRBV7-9,TGTGCCAGCAGCTTAGGTGACATTCAGTACTTC,CASSLGDIQYF
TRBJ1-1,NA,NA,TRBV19,TGTGCCAGTAGTATAGTAGCTCCTCTGGACACTGAAGCTTTCTTT,CASSIVAPLDTEAFF
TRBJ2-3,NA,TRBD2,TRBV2,TGTGCCAGCAGTGACCCCACTAGCGGAGTTAGCACAGATACGCAGTATTTT,CASSDPTSGVSTDTQYF
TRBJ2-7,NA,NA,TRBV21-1,TGTGCCAGCATTTTTTACAGGGCAACCTACGAGCAGTACTTC,CASIFYRATYEQYF
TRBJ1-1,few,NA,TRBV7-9,TGTGCCAGCAGCTCCAAGGGAGGGTCCGACACTGAAGCTTTCTTT,CASSSKGGSDTEAFF
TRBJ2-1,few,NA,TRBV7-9,TGTGCCATGGAGGGGGCGGACAACTACAATGAGCAGTTCTTC,CAMEGADNYNEQFF
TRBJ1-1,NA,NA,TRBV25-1,TGTGCCAGCAGGGAGGGCCAGACCGGTGAAGCTTTCTTT,CASREGQTGEAFF
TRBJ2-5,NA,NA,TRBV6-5,TGTGCCAGCAGTTACAACCCCCGGGGGACCCAGTACTTC,CASSYNPRGTQYF
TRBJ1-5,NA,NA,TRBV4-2,TGTGCCAGCAGCCAAGATCTAGGGGGAGTGGAGCCCCAGCATTTT,CASSQDLGGVEPQHF
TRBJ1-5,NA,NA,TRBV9,TGTGCCAGCAGCCTCGACGCGGGCAATCAGCCCCAGCATTTT,CASSLDAGNQPQHF
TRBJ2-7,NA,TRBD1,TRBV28,TGTGCCAGCAGTTCCCAGGGACAGAAACACTCCGAGCAGTACTTC,CASSSQGQKHSEQYF
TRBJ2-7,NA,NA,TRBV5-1,TGCGCCAGCAGCTTCTCCGAAGGGAACCCTTCCTACGAGCAGTACTTC,CASSFSEGNPSYEQYF
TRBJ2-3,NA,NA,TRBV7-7,TGTGCCAGCAGCTGGGACAGCACAGATACGCAGTATTTT,CASSWDSTDTQYF
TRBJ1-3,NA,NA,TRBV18,TGTGCCAGCTCACCGTCGGAAGGGGTTACGGGAAACACCATATATTTT,CASSPSEGVTGNTIYF
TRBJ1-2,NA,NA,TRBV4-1,TGCGCCAGCAGCCAAGAAGAGGGAGCTAACTATGGCTACACCTTC,CASSQEEGANYGYTF
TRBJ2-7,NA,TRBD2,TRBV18,TGTGCCAGCTCAACAAGGGACTCAGCGGGAGAATTGGAGCAGTACTTC,CASSTRDSAGELEQYF
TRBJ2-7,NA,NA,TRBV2,TGTGCCAGCTTTGACTTCTCCTACGAGCAGTACTTC,CASFDFSYEQYF
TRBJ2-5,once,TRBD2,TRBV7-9,TGTGCCAGCAGCCCGCGGGAGGTCCGAAGTAGGCAAGAGACCCAGTACTTC,CASSPREVRSRQETQYF
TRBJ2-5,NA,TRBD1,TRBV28,TGTGCCAGCACCTCACAGGGGCCTGAAGGAGAGACCCAGTACTTC,CASTSQGPEGETQYF
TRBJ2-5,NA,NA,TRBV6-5,TGTGCCAGCAGTTACGCGTCTCCGAGCGGGACCCAGTACTTC,CASSYASPSGTQYF
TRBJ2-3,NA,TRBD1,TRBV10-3,TGTGCCATCAGTGAGACCCTAGGACAGGGGATGACAGATACGCAGTATTTT,CAISETLGQGMTDTQYF
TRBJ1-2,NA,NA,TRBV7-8,TGTGCCAGCAGCTTGTTCGGGCAGGGCTACACCTTC,CASSLFGQGYTF
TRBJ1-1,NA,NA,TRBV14,TGTGCCAGCAGGCCCCTGGGGGGTAACCCTGAAGCTTTCTTT,CASRPLGGNPEAFF
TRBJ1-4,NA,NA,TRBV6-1,TGTGCCAGCAGTGAGTTTGTGGGAGGGGAGGAAAATGAAAAACTGTTTTTT,CASSEFVGGEENEKLFF
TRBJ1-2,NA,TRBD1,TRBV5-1,TGCGCCAGCAGCTCGACCACAGGGGGCGGCTATGGCTACACCTTC,CASSSTTGGGYGYTF
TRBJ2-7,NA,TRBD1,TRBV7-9,TGTGCCAGCAGCTTAGGCCGGACAGGGACCTCCTACGAGCAGTACTTC,CASSLGRTGTSYEQYF
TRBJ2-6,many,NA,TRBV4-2,TGTGCCAGCAGCCAAGATCTCTCTGGGGCCAACGTCCTGACTTTC,CASSQDLSGANVLTF
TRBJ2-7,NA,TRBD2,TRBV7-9,TGTGCCAGCAGCTCCAGCGGGAGGGCCCCCGAGCAGTACTTC,CASSSSGRAPEQYF
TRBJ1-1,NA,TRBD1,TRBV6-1,TGTGCCAGCAGCGACAGGGTGGGGGCTGAAGCTTTCTTT,CASSDRVGAEAFF
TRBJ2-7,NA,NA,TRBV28,TGTGCCAGCAGTTTGGCAGGGGTCGAGCAGTACTTC,CASSLAGVEQYF
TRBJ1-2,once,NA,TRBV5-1,TGCGCCAGCAGCTTGGAGGGGTATGATGGCTACACCTTC,CASSLEGYDGYTF
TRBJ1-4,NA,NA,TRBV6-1,TGTGCCAGCAGTGGTGGAGGAGGCGTTGAAAAACTGTTTTTT,CASSGGGGVEKLFF
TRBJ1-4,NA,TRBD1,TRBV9,TGTGCCAGCAGCGTAGGGGACAGGGGTAATGAAAAACTGTTTTTT,CASSVGDRGNEKLFF
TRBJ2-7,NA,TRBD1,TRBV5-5,TGTGCCAGCAGCTACAGACAGGGGGTTTTCAGAGCCTACGAGCAGTACTTC,CASSYRQGVFRAYEQYF
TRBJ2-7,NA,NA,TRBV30,TGTGCCTGGAATACTCCTAACAGTGCCTACGAGCAGTACTTC,CAWNTPNSAYEQYF
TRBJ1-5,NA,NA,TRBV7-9,TGTGCCAGCAGCATTATGGGGGGGAATCAGCCCCAGCATTTT,CASSIMGGNQPQHF
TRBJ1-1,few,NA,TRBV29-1,TGCAGCGTCTCAAAGAACACTGAAGCTTTCTTT,CSVSKNTEAFF
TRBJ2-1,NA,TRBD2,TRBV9,TGTGCCAGCAGCGACCCTCTAGCGGGGGGGGACAATGAGCAGTTCTTC,CASSDPLAGGDNEQFF
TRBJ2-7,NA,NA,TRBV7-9,TGTGCCAGCAGCTCCCTAGGGGGGAACGAGCAGTACTTC,CASSSLGGNEQYF
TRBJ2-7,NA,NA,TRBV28,TGTGCCAGCAGTTTACCCCCAGGGCGACGGGTGGAGCAGTACTTC,CASSLPPGRRVEQYF
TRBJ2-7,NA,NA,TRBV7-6,TGTGCCAGCAGCTTAGGGGCCGACAGCGCCTACGAGCAGTACTTC,CASSLGADSAYEQYF
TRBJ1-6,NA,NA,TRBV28,TGTGCCAGCAGTTTAGAAGGGGGAAATTCACCCCTCCACTTT,CASSLEGGNSPLHF
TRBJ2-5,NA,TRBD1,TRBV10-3,TGTGCCATCAGTGACAAACCGGGACAGGGGGAGGAGACCCAGTACTTC,CAISDKPGQGEETQYF
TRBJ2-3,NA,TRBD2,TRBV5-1,TGCGCCAGCAGCTTGGCTCGGCTAGCGGGGGCTGGGGATACGCAGTATTTT,CASSLARLAGAGDTQYF
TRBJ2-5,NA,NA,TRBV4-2,TGTGCCAGCAGCCAAGATCCCGTCTTGGGGATTAACCAAGAGACCCAGTACTTC,CASSQDPVLGINQETQYF
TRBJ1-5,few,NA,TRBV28,TGTGCCAGCAACCGCGTGGGGGTGTATCAGCCCCAGCATTTT,CASNRVGVYQPQHF